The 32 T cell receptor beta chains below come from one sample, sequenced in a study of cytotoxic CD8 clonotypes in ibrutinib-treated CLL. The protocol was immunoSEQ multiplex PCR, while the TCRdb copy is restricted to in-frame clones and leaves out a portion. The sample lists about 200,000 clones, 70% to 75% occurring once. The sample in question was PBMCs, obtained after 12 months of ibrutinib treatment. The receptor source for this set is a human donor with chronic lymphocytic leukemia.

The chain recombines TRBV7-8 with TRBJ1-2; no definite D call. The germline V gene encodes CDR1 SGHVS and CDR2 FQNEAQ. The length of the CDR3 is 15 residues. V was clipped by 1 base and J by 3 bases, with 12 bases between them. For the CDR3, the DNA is TGTGCCAGCAGCTTAGTAGCAGGCGAATACTATGGCTACACCTTC. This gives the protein CASSLVAGEYYGYTF.

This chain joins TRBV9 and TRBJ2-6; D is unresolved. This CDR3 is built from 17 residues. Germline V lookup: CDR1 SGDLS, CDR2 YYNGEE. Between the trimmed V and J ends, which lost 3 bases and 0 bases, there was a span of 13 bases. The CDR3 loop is CASSEVSAHSGANVLTF. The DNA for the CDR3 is TGTGCCAGCAGCGAAGTGTCTGCCCACTCTGGGGCCAACGTCCTGACTTTC.

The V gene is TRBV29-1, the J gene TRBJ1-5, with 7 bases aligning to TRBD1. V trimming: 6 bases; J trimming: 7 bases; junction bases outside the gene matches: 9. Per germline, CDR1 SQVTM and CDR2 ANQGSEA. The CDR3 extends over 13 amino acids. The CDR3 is CSVTRGQGQPQHF. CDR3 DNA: TGCAGCGTGACGAGGGGGCAGGGACAGCCCCAGCATTTT. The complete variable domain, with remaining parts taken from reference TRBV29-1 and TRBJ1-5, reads SAVISQKPSRDICQRGTSLTIQCQVDSQVTMMFWYRQQPGQSLTLIATANQGSEATYESGFVIDKFPISRPNLTFSTLTVSNMSPEDSSIYLCSVTRGQGQPQHFGDGTRLSIL.

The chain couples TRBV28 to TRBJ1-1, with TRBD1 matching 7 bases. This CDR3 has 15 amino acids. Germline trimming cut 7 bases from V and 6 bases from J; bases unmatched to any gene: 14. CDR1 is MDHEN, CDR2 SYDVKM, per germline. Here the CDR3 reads CASTPYRTGGAEAFF. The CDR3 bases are TGTGCCAGCACCCCCTACAGGACAGGAGGCGCTGAAGCTTTCTTT.

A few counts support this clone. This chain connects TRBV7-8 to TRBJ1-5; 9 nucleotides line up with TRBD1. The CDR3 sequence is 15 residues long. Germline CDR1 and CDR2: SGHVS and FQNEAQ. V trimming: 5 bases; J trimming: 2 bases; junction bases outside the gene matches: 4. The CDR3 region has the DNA TGTGCCAGCAGCGGGGGACAGGGAGGCAATCAGCCCCAGCATTTT. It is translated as CASSGGQGGNQPQHF.

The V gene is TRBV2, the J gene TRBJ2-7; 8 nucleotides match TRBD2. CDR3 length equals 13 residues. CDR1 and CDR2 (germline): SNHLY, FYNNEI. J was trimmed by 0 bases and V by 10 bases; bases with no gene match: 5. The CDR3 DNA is TGTGCCATTTCGGGGGGGACCTCCTACGAGCAGTACTTC. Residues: CAISGGTSYEQYF.

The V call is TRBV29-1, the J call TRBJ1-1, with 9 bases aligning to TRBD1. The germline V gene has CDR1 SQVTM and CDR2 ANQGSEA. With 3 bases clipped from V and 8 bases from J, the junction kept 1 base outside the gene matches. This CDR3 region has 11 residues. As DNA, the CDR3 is TGCAGCGTTGAGGGGACAGGGGAAGCTTTCTTT. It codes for CSVEGTGEAFF.

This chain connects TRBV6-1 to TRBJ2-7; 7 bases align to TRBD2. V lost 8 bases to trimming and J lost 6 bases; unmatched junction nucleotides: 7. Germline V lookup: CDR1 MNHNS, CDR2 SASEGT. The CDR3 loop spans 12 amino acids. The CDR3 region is CASLAALFEQYF. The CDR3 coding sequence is TGTGCCAGCCTAGCGGCCCTCTTCGAGCAGTACTTC.

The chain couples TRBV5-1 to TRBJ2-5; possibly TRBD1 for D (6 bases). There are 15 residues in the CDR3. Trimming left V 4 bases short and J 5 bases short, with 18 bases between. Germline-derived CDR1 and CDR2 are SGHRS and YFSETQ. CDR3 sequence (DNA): TGCGCCAGCAGCGAACTACAGGGTTTCGGGGAGACCCAGTACTTC. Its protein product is CASSELQGFGETQYF.

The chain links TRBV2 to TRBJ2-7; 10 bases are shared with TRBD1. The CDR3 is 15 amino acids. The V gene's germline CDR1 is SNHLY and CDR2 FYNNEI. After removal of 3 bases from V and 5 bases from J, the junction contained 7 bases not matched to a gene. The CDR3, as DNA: TGTGCCAGCAGTGATTTGGACAGGGGGGACGACGAGCAGTACTTC. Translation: CASSDLDRGDDEQYF.

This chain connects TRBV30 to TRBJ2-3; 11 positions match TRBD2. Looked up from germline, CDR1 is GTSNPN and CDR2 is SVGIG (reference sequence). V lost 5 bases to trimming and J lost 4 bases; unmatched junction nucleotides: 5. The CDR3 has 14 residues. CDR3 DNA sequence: TGTGCCTGGGGCCGGACTAGCGGGCCAGATACGCAGTATTTT. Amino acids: CAWGRTSGPDTQYF.

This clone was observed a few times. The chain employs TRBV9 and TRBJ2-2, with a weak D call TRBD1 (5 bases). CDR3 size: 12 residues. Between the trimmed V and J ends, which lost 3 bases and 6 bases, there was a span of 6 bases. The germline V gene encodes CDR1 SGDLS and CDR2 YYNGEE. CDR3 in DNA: TGTGCCAGCAGCGAGGGGCCCGGGGAGCTGTTTTTT. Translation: CASSEGPGELFF.

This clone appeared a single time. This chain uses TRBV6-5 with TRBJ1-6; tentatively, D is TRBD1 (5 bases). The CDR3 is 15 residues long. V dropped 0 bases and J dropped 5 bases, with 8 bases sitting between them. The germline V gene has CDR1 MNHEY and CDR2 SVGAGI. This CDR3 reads CASSYSQGNNSPLHF. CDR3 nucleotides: TGTGCCAGCAGTTACTCGCAGGGTAATAATTCACCCCTCCACTTT.

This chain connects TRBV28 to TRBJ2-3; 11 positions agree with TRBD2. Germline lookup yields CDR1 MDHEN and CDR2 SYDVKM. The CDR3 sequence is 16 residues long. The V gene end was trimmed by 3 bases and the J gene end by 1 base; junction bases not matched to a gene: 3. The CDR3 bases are TGTGCCAGCAGTTTTATAGCGGGGGGGGGCACAGATACGCAGTATTTT. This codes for CASSFIAGGGTDTQYF.

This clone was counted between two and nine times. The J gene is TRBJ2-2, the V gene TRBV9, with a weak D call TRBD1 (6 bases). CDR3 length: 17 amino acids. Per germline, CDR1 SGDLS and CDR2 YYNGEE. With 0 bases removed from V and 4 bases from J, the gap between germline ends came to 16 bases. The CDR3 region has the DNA TGTGCCAGCAGCGTAGCTGAGGGGGAGACCCTCACCGGGGAGCTGTTTTTT. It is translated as CASSVAEGETLTGELFF. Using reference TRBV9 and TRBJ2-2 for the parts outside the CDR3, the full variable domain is DSGVTQTPKHLITATGQRVTLRCSPRSGDLSVYWYQQSLDQGLQFLIQYYNGEERAKGNILERFSAQQFPDLHSELNLSSLELGDSALYFCASSVAEGETLTGELFFGEGSRLTVL.

The CDR3 nucleotides are TGCAGCGTAACCACCGCTCTGACAGGGGGCCACAATGAGCAGTTCTTC. Translating it yields CSVTTALTGGHNEQFF. The chain couples TRBV29-1 to TRBJ2-1, with TRBD1 matching 10 bases. CDR1 and CDR2 from the germline V gene are SQVTM and ANQGSEA. The trim removed 6 bases at V and 5 bases at J, leaving 13 bases unmatched. The CDR3 loop spans 16 amino acids.

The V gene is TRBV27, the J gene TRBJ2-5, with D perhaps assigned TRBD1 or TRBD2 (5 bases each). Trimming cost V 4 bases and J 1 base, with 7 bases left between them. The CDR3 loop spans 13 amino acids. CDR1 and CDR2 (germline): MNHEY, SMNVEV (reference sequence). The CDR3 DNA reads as TGTGCCAGCAGTTCGGGACCCCAAGAGACCCAGTACTTC. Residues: CASSSGPQETQYF.

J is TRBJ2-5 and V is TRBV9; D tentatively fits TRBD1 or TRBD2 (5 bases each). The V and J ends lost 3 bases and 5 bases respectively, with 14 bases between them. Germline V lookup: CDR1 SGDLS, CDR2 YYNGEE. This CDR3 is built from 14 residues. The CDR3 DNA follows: TGTGCCAGCAGCGGCGGAAGGGGACGGGAGACCCAGTACTTC. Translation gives CASSGGRGRETQYF.

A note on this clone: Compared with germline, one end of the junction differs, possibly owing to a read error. CDR3 sequence reads: CASSPTLAGERSF. The CDR3 DNA reads as TGTGCCAGCAGTCCGACCCTAGCGGGAGAGCGGAGCTTC. The chain is built from TRBV14 and TRBJ2-7; 10 nucleotides match TRBD2. This CDR3 has 13 amino acids. Germline CDR1 reads SGHDN; CDR2 reads FVKESK.

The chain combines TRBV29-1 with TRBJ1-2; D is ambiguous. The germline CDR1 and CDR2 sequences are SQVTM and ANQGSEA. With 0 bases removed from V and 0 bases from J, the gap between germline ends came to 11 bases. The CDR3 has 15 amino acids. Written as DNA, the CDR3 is TGCAGCGTTGAAGATGCGGGCGAAACTAACTATGGCTACACCTTC. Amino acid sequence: CSVEDAGETNYGYTF.

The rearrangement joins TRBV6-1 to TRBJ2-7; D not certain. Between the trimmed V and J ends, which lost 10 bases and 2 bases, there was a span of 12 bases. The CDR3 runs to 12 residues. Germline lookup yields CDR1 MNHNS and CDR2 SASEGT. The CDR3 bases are TGTGCCACCCCACTAACCACCTACGAGCAGTACTTC. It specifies CATPLTTYEQYF.

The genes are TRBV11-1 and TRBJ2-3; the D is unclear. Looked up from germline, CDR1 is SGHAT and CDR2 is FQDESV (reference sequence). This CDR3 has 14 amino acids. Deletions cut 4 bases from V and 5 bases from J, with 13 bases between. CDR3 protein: CASSSLAKIDTQYF. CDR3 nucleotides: TGTGCCAGCAGCTCGCTGGCGAAGATAGATACGCAGTATTTT.

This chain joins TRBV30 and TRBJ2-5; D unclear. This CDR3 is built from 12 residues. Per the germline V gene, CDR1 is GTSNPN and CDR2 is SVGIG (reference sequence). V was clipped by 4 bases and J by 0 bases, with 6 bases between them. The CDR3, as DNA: TGTGCCTGGAATCAGTACCAAGAGACCCAGTACTTC. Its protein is CAWNQYQETQYF. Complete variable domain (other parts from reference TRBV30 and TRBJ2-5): SQTIHQWPATLVQPVGSPLSLECTVEGTSNPNLYWYRQAAGRGLQLLFYSVGIGQISSEVPQNLSASRPQDRQFILSSKKLLLSDSGFYLCAWNQYQETQYFGPGTRLLVL.

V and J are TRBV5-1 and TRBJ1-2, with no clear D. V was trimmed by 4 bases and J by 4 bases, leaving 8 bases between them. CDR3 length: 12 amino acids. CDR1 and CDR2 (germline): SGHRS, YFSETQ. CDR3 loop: CASSRAGYGYTF. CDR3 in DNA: TGCGCCAGCAGCCGGGCGGGCTATGGCTACACCTTC.

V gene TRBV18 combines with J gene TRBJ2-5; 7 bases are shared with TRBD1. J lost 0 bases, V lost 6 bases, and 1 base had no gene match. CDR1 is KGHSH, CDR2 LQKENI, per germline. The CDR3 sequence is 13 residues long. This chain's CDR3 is CASSGQNQETQYF. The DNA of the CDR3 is TGTGCCAGCTCGGGACAGAACCAAGAGACCCAGTACTTC.

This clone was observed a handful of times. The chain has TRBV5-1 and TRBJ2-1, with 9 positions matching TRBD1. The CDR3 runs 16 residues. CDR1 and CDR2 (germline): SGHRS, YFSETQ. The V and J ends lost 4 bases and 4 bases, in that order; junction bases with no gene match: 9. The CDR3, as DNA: TGCGCCAGCAGCCTCGGACAGGGGTTTGTTTACAATGAGCAGTTCTTC. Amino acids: CASSLGQGFVYNEQFF.

The CDR3 here is CASSEQNRGGHEQYF. CDR3 bases: TGTGCCAGCAGTGAACAGAACAGGGGAGGTCACGAGCAGTACTTC. The rearrangement links TRBV6-1 to TRBJ2-7, with D tentatively TRBD1 (7 bases). V lost 2 bases and J 5 bases, leaving 16 bases between the germline ends. CDR3 length: 15 amino acids. From germline, CDR1 is MNHNS and CDR2 SASEGT.

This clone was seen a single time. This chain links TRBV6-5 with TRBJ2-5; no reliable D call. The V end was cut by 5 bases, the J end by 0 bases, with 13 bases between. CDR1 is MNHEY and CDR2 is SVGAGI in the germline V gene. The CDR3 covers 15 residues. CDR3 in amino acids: CASSTFITYQETQYF. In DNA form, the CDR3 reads TGTGCCAGCAGTACTTTCATTACGTACCAAGAGACCCAGTACTTC.

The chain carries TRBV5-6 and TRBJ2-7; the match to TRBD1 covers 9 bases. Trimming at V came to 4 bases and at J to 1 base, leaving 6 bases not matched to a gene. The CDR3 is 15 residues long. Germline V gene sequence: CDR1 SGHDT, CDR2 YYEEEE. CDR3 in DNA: TGTGCCAGCAGCGCTCCGGGACAGGGTTCCTACGAGCAGTACTTC. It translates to CASSAPGQGSYEQYF.

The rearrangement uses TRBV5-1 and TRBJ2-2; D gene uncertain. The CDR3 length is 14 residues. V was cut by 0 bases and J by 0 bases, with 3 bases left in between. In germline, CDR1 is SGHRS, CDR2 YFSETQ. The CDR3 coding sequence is TGCGCCAGCAGCTTGGTGGCGAACACCGGGGAGCTGTTTTTT. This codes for CASSLVANTGELFF.

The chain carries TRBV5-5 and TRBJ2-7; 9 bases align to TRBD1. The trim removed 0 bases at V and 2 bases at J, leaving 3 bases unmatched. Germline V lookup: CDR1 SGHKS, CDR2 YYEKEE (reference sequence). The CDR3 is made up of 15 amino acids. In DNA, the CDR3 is TGTGCCAGCAGCTTGGGGGGACAGGGACCCTACGAGCAGTACTTC. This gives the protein CASSLGGQGPYEQYF. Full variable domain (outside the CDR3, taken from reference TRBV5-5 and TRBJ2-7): DAGVTQSPTHLIKTRGQQVTLRCSPISGHKSVSWYQQVLGQGPQFIFQYYEKEERGRGNFPDRFSARQFPNYSSELNVNALLLGDSALYLCASSLGGQGPYEQYFGPGTRLTVT.

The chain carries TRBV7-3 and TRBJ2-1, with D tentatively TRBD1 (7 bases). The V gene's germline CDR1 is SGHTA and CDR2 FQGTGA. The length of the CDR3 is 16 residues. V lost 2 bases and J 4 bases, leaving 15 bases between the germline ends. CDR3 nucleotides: TGTGCCAGCAGCTTAGCAGGCGGGACAGATTACAATGAGCAGTTCTTC. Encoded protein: CASSLAGGTDYNEQFF.